The clone carrying this TCR beta chain is judged medium-sized. Its target is not known. The data were taken from a study of siplizumab effects on memory and regulatory T cells. Responder and stimulator cells in the mixed lymphocyte reaction were cultured together for roughly 6 days at 37°C. Study-wide findings and caveats: The mapping of alloreactive clones to unstimulated subsets covered only a minor fraction of them. Apparently key alloresponse contributors, naive T cells also seemed more diverse than memory cells.

CDR1 is LNHDA and CDR2 is SQIVND in the germline V gene (reference sequence). The CDR3 sequence is 14 residues long. The V gene lost 3 bases and the J gene lost 1 base, with 9 bases spanning the gap. In each sample, 10^5 or so TCR templates were assayed. Assay: immunoSEQ multiplex PCR; the TCRdb copy retains only in-frame clones and omits some. The data hold 7,500 to 8,500 clones, with less than 45% observed a single time. The sequenced sample consisted of CFSE-low (dividing) CD8+ T cells sorted from an allogeneic mixed lymphocyte reaction. This chain joins TRBV19 and TRBJ1-1; D is undetermined. This sequence was found in a human donor in good health; the cells came from an allogeneic mixed lymphocyte reaction. The CDR3 DNA sequence: TGTGCCAGTAGTATCGGCAGAGGGAACACTGAAGCTTTCTTT. Its translation is CASSIGRGNTEAFF.